This entry is about one TCR beta chain. The time point is: pre-sensitization, week 0. The sample's treatment: therapeutic diphenylcyclopropenone sensitization with weekly scalp DPC. This sample is part of a study of human T cells and chemical hapten exposure. Whole-study context: Alopecia universalis, totalis or areata was present in patients who were mostly female. There were per-sample TCR yield variations, arising mainly from small pooled library volume differences.

TCRdb called the RACE reads again in MiXCR, with one record for every CDR3 protein. The data show about 80,000 distinct CDR3 sequences, about 14% seen once. Sequencing used whole blood, obtained in connection with sensitization to the hapten diphenylcyclopropenone (DPC). The receptor comes from a woman aged 50 to 60 with alopecia areata. Some clones in this sample may be carry-over from other donors' samples.

CDR3 protein: CASSIPGRINTEAFF. DNA for the CDR3: TGTGCCAGCAGTATACCGGGACGGATAAACACTGAAGCTTTCTTT. The chain employs TRBV28 and TRBJ1-1; D may be TRBD1 (5 bases). The CDR3 sequence is 15 residues long. The germline V gene has CDR1 MDHEN and CDR2 SYDVKM. V shed 5 bases and J shed 2 bases, with 15 bases lying between them. Using reference TRBV28 and TRBJ1-1 for the parts outside the CDR3, the full variable domain is DVKVTQSSRYLVKRTGEKVFLECVQDMDHENMFWYRQDPGLGLRLIYFSYDVKMKEKGDIPEGYSVSREKKERFSLILESASTNQTSMYLCASSIPGRINTEAFFGQGTRLTVV.